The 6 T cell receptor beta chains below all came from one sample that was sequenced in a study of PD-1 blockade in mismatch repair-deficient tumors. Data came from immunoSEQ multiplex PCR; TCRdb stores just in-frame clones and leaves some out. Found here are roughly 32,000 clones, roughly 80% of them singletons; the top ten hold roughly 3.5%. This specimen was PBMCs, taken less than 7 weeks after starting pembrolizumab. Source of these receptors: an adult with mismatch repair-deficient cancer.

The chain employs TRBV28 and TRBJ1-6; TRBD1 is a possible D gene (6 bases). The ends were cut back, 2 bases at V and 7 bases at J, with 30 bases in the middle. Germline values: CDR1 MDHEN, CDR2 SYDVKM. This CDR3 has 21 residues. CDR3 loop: CASSLRSWGRGKGEPNSPLHF. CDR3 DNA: TGTGCCAGCAGTTTAAGGTCCTGGGGCAGGGGAAAAGGGGAGCCAAATTCACCCCTCCACTTT.

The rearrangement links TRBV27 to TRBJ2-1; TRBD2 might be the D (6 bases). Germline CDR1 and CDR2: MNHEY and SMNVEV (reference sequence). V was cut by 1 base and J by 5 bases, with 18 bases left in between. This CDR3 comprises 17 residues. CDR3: CASSLLPIDGRHNEQFF. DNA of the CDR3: TGTGCCAGCAGTTTATTACCCATCGACGGGAGACACAATGAGCAGTTCTTC.

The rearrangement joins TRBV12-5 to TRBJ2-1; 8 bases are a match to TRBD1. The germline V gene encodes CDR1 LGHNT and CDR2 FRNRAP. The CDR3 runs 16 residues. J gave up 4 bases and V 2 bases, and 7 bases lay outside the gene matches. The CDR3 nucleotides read TGTGCTAGTGGTTTGTTTACAGGGGGACTTTACAATGAGCAGTTCTTC. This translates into CASGLFTGGLYNEQFF. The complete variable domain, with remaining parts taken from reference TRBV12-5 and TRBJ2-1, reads DARVTQTPRHKVTEMGQEVTMRCQPILGHNTVFWYRQTMMQGLELLAYFRNRAPLDDSGMPKDRFSAEMPDATLATLKIQPSEPRDSAVYFCASGLFTGGLYNEQFFGPGTRLTVL.

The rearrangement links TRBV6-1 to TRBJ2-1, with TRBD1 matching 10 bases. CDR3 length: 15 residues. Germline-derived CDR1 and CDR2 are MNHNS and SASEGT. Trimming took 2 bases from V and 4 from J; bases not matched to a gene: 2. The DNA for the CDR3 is TGTGCCAGCAGTGAAAGACAGGGGGCATACAATGAGCAGTTCTTC. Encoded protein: CASSERQGAYNEQFF.

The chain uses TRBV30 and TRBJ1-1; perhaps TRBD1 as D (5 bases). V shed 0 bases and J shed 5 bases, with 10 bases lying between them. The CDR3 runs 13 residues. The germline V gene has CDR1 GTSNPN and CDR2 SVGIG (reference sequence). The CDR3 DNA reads TGTGCCTGGAGTGTACAGGAGGGGACTGAAGCTTTCTTT. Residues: CAWSVQEGTEAFF.

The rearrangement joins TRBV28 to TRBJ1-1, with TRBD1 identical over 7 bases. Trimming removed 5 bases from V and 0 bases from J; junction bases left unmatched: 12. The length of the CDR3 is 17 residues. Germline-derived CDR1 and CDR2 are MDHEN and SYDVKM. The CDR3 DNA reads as TGTGCCAGCAGTCTTCGACCCAGGACAGGACTGAACACTGAAGCTTTCTTT. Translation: CASSLRPRTGLNTEAFF.